The 23 T cell receptor beta chains below come from one sample, sequenced in a study of control samples from healthy donors and cancer patients. Profiled with immunoSEQ multiplex PCR; TCRdb holds only in-frame clones, not every one. The sample shows some 80,000 clones, about 90% of them seen only once. Sequencing was performed on PBMCs. These receptors were obtained from a woman aged 55-70 years with head and neck cancer.

The CDR3 sequence: CAWSLLATGNTEAFF. In DNA, the CDR3 is TGTGCCTGGAGTTTATTAGCTACAGGGAACACTGAAGCTTTCTTT. J is TRBJ1-1 and V is TRBV30; TRBD1 is a possible D gene (5 bases). V was trimmed by 2 bases and J by 1 base, leaving 14 bases between them. The CDR3 contains 15 residues. Germline CDR1 and CDR2: GTSNPN and SVGIG (reference sequence).

The V and J genes are TRBV5-6 and TRBJ1-1; the match to TRBD1 covers 7 bases. Germline CDR1 and CDR2: SGHDT and YYEEEE. V was clipped by 4 bases and J by 11 bases; unmatched bases: 8. The CDR3 spans 12 residues. The CDR3 DNA reads TGTGCCAGCAGCCAGGACAGGCGGATGGCTTTCTTT. The encoded protein is CASSQDRRMAFF.

The chain recombines TRBV5-1 with TRBJ2-7, with 8 bases fitting TRBD1. The germline CDR1 and CDR2 sequences are SGHRS and YFSETQ. V lost 4 bases and J lost 7; bases outside the gene matches: 4. This CDR3 comprises 12 residues. CDR3 region: CASSRDRSEQYF. The CDR3 nucleotides are TGCGCCAGCAGCAGGGACAGGAGTGAGCAGTACTTC.

This clone has a handful of counts. This chain joins TRBV5-1 and TRBJ1-5; D uncertain. The germline CDR1 and CDR2 sequences are SGHRS and YFSETQ. V was clipped by 0 bases and J by 2 bases, with 6 bases between them. The CDR3 contains 14 residues. The CDR3 loop is CASSLEGGNQPQHF. The CDR3 coding sequence is TGCGCCAGCAGCTTGGAGGGAGGCAATCAGCCCCAGCATTTT.

The chain uses TRBV6-2 or TRBV6-3 and TRBJ2-5, with D tentatively TRBD1 or TRBD2 (5 bases each). Germline V gene sequence: CDR1 MNHEY, CDR2 SVGEGT. The CDR3 is made up of 16 amino acids. V was clipped by 0 bases and J by 2 bases, with 13 bases between them. DNA of the CDR3: TGTGCCAGCAGTTACTCGAGGGGTTCGGAGCAAGAGACCCAGTACTTC. This encodes CASSYSRGSEQETQYF.

The chain joins TRBV7-9 to TRBJ2-5; no clear D gene. V was clipped by 6 bases and J by 7 bases, with 15 bases between them. The germline V gene has CDR1 SEHNR and CDR2 FQNEAQ (reference sequence). The CDR3 has 13 amino acids. This CDR3 is CASSSLRPGTQYF. CDR3 DNA: TGTGCCAGCAGTTCACTCCGCCCCGGGACCCAGTACTTC.

This clone was recorded only once. This chain uses TRBV6-1 with TRBJ2-3; 9 bases agree with TRBD1. With V trimmed by 2 bases and J by 4 bases, 7 bases remained unmatched. CDR1 is MNHNS, CDR2 SASEGT, per germline. The CDR3 is 16 amino acids. The CDR3 bases are TGTGCCAGCAGTGAACCCCCGGGACAGGGCGCAGATACGCAGTATTTT. Protein product: CASSEPPGQGADTQYF.

The CDR3: CASSLAATNAYEQYF. The CDR3, as DNA: TGTGCCAGCAGCTTAGCCGCGACAAATGCCTACGAGCAGTACTTC. The chain combines TRBV7-2 with TRBJ2-7; D not resolved. The CDR3 consists of 15 residues. Trimming removed 0 bases at V and 2 bases at J, with 11 bases between. Germline values: CDR1 SGHTA, CDR2 FQGNSA.

The chain carries TRBV4-3 and TRBJ2-7; D perhaps matches TRBD2 (5 bases). V was trimmed by 1 base and J by 5 bases, leaving 15 bases between them. Germline V gene lookup returns CDR1 LGHNA and CDR2 YSLEER. The CDR3 is made up of 15 amino acids. This CDR3 is CASSQGGESWDEQYF. The DNA of the CDR3 is TGCGCCAGCAGCCAAGGTGGGGAGTCTTGGGACGAGCAGTACTTC.

This clone was seen once. Here the CDR3 DNA reads TGCAGTGCTAGTCCCCGGGCGAGCTCCTACAATGAGCAGTTCTTC. It is translated as CSASPRASSYNEQFF. The genes are TRBV20-1 and TRBJ2-1; D gene ambiguous. This CDR3 has 15 amino acids. The V gene lost 3 bases and the J gene lost 0 bases, with 12 bases spanning the gap. Germline lookup yields CDR1 DFQATT and CDR2 SNEGSKA (reference sequence).

The genes are TRBV7-9 and TRBJ1-2; D is possibly TRBD1 (6 bases). Germline-derived CDR1 and CDR2 are SEHNR and FQNEAQ (reference sequence). The V and J ends lost 5 bases and 4 bases respectively, with 17 bases between them. This CDR3 comprises 15 residues. The CDR3 spells CASSPGWGASYGYTF. CDR3 DNA: TGTGCCAGCAGCCCCGGGTGGGGGGCCAGCTATGGCTACACCTTC.

V usage is TRBV20-1 and J usage is TRBJ2-3; 7 nucleotides align to TRBD2. The CDR3 spans 11 residues. Germline loops: CDR1 DFQATT, CDR2 SNEGSKA (reference sequence). Trimming removed 4 bases from V and 15 bases from J; junction bases left unmatched: 10. CDR3 DNA sequence: TGCAGTGCTATGTTGCGGGAGTCCCATTATTTT. It translates to CSAMLRESHYF.

This clone appeared a few times. The DNA for the CDR3 is TGTGCCAGCAGCCCCCGGGACAGGAGTAATGAAAAACTGTTTTTT. Its protein product is CASSPRDRSNEKLFF. This rearrangement joins TRBV5-6 to TRBJ1-4; 8 bases fit TRBD1. Germline V gene data show CDR1 as SGHDT and CDR2 as YYEEEE. V shed 4 bases and J 4 bases; nucleotides not matched to a gene: 6. This CDR3 has 15 residues. Variable domain in full (rest from reference TRBV5-6 and TRBJ1-4): DAGVTQSPTHLIKTRGQQVTLRCSPKSGHDTVSWYQQALGQGPQFIFQYYEEEERQRGNFPDRFSGHQFPNYSSELNVNALLLGDSALYLCASSPRDRSNEKLFFGSGTQLSVL.

The chain is built from TRBV18 and TRBJ2-7, with 8 bases lining up with TRBD2. V gave up 4 bases and J gave up 3 bases; unmatched junction bases: 5. In germline, CDR1 is KGHSH, CDR2 LQKENI. This CDR3 is 14 amino acids long. The DNA of the CDR3 is TGTGCCAGCTCACGAGAAGCGGGAGTCTACGAGCAGTACTTC. Translated, it gives CASSREAGVYEQYF.

This chain's CDR3 is CASSTQAGLTTDTQYF. CDR3 sequence (DNA): TGTGCCAGCAGCACACAAGCGGGGTTAACCACAGATACGCAGTATTTT. V usage is TRBV3-1 (or the pseudogene TRBV3-2) and J usage is TRBJ2-3; 7 bases map to TRBD2. Germline loops: CDR1 LGHDT, CDR2 YNNKEL (reference sequence). The CDR3 loop spans 16 amino acids. V gave up 5 bases and J gave up 2 bases; unmatched junction bases: 10.

V and J are TRBV6-5 and TRBJ2-3; 8 nucleotides line up with TRBD2. Trimming removed 8 bases from V and 0 bases from J; junction bases left unmatched: 4. CDR3 length: 14 amino acids. Germline-derived CDR1 and CDR2 are MNHEY and SVGAGI. The CDR3 DNA reads as TGTGCCAGCCAGCGGGAGACTAGCACAGATACGCAGTATTTT. Amino acids: CASQRETSTDTQYF.

The J gene is TRBJ2-3, the V gene TRBV24-1; TRBD1 or TRBD2 may be the D gene (5 bases each). V was clipped by 5 bases and J by 2 bases, with 10 bases between them. CDR1 KGHDR and CDR2 SFDVKD come from the germline V gene. The CDR3 totals 14 residues. CDR3 region: CATSAEGPTDTQYF. The CDR3 region has the DNA TGTGCCACCAGTGCCGAGGGGCCCACAGATACGCAGTATTTT.

This chain links TRBV11-2 with TRBJ2-3; the D gene is possibly TRBD2 (6 bases). Trimming cost V 2 bases and J 0 bases, with 12 bases left between them. This CDR3 comprises 16 residues. Germline loops: CDR1 SGHAT, CDR2 FQNNGV. The CDR3 nucleotides are TGTGCCAGCAGCTTATTTTTCGGGAGAAGCACAGATACGCAGTATTTT. It is translated as CASSLFFGRSTDTQYF.

As concerns this clone: An end of the junction differs from the germline gene, which may be a read error. V gene TRBV6-5 combines with J gene TRBJ2-7; TRBD1 matches at 10 bases. In germline, CDR1 is MNHEY, CDR2 SVGAGI. This CDR3 has 13 amino acids. CDR3 amino acids: CASRDRGSDEQYF. CDR3 coding DNA: TGTGCCAGCCGGGACAGGGGCTCCGACGAGCAGTACTTC.

The rearrangement joins TRBV20-1 to TRBJ2-5; TRBD1 aligns across 11 bases. CDR1 is DFQATT, CDR2 SNEGSKA, per germline (reference sequence). This CDR3 comprises 13 residues. V lost 3 bases, J lost 9 bases, and 6 bases stayed unmatched. The CDR3 reads CSASNGQGAAQYF. CDR3 nucleotides: TGCAGTGCTAGTAATGGACAGGGGGCGGCCCAGTACTTC.

V usage is TRBV5-4 and J usage is TRBJ2-2, with TRBD1 matching 10 bases. V lost 4 bases and J lost 7; bases outside the gene matches: 13. CDR1 and CDR2 from the germline V gene are SGHNT and YYREEE (reference sequence). The CDR3 has 17 residues. The CDR3 sequence is CASSRSGTGVRVGELFF. The CDR3 nucleotides read TGTGCCAGCAGCAGATCAGGGACAGGGGTTCGGGTCGGGGAGCTGTTTTTT.

The V gene is TRBV7-3, the J gene TRBJ2-5; 12 bases fit TRBD2. This CDR3 region has 15 residues. Trimming cost V 5 bases and J 4 bases; bases outside gene matches: 5. The V gene's germline CDR1 is SGHTA and CDR2 FQGTGA. The CDR3 sequence is CASSHGTSGLETQYF. CDR3 in DNA: TGTGCCAGCAGCCACGGGACTAGCGGGCTAGAGACCCAGTACTTC.

CDR3 amino acids: CASSYGGIPYGYTF. The DNA for the CDR3 is TGTGCCAGCAGTTACGGGGGGATCCCTTATGGCTACACCTTC. This sequence joins TRBV6-5 and TRBJ1-2; a weak D match, TRBD1 (5 bases). There are 14 residues in the CDR3. The V and J ends lost 2 bases and 5 bases respectively, with 12 bases between them. The germline V gene encodes CDR1 MNHEY and CDR2 SVGAGI.